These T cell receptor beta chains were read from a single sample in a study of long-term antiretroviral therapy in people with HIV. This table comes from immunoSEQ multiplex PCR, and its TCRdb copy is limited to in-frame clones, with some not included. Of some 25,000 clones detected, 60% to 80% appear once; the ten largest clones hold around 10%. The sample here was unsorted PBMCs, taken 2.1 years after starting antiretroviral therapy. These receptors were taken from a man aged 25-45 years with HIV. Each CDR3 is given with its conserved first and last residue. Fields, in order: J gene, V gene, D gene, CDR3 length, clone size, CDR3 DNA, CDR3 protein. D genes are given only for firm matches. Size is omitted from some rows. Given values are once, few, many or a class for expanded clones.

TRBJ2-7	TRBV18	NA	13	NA	TGTGCCAGCTCCCGGGGCTATGTCTACGAGCAGTACTTC	CASSRGYVYEQYF
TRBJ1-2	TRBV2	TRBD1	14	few	TGTGCCAGCGAAAGGGACAGGGGGGTCTATGGCTACACCTTC	CASERDRGVYGYTF
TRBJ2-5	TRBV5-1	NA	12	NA	TGCGCCAGCAGCCGCATCCAAGAGACCCAGTACTTC	CASSRIQETQYF
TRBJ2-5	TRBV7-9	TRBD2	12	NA	TGTGCCAGCGCCACCGGGGGGGAGACCCAGTACTTC	CASATGGETQYF
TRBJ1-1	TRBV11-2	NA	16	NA	TGTGCCAGCAGCTTACGGAAGAGTTCTGAGAACACTGAAGCTTTCTTT	CASSLRKSSENTEAFF
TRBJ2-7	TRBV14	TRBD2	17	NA	TGTGCCAGCAGCCAAGATGGTGGGGGGGGAATGGCCTACGAGCAGTACTTC	CASSQDGGGGMAYEQYF
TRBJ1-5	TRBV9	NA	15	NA	TGTGCCAGCAGCGTAGATGCAGGGACGGGTCAGCCCCAGCATTTT	CASSVDAGTGQPQHF
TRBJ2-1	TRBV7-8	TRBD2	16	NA	TGTGCCAGCAGTCCCGGCGCTAGCGGGAATTACAATGAGCAGTTCTTC	CASSPGASGNYNEQFF
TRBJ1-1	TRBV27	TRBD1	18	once	TGTGCCAGCAGTTTATATCGACAGGGGATATCTGTCGGCACTGAAGCTTTCTTT	CASSLYRQGISVGTEAFF
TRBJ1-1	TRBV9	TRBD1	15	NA	TGTGCCAGCAGCGTAGGACCAGGGGGCAACACTGAAGCTTTCTTT	CASSVGPGGNTEAFF
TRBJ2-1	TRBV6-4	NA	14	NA	TGTGCCAGCAGTCGACGCCCCGATTTGAATGAGCAGTTCTTC	CASSRRPDLNEQFF
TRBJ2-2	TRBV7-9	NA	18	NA	TGTGCCAGCAGCGGGGGGGCGGTGACCGCTCTGCACACCGGGGAGCTGTTTTTT	CASSGGAVTALHTGELFF
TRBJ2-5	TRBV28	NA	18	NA	TGTGCCAGCAGTTTTAACCCCCGAGAAGGAGGGTACCAAGAGACCCAGTACTTC	CASSFNPREGGYQETQYF
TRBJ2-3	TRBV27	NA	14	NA	TGTGCCAGCAGTTTATCAGGCAGCACAGATACGCAGTATTTT	CASSLSGSTDTQYF
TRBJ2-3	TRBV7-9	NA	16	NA	TGTGCCAGCAGCCCCGAAGGGATCCCTTTCACAGATACGCAGTATTTT	CASSPEGIPFTDTQYF
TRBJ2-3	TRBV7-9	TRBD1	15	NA	TGTGCCAGCAGCCAGGCGGACAGGCGCACAGATACGCAGTATTTT	CASSQADRRTDTQYF
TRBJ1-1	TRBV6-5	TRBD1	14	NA	TGTGCCAGCAGTCTCTCCTCGGGACAGGGTGAAGCTTTCTTT	CASSLSSGQGEAFF
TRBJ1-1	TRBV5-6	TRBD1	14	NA	TGTGCCAGCAGCCTGACAGGGGGCGAGACTGAAGCTTTCTTT	CASSLTGGETEAFF
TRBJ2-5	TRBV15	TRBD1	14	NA	TGTGCCACCAGCAGGGACAGGGGGCGGGAGACCCAGTACTTC	CATSRDRGRETQYF
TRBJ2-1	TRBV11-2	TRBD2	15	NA	TGTGCCAGCAGCTCCCCGGGGGGACGAGGGGATGAGCAGTTCTTC	CASSSPGGRGDEQFF
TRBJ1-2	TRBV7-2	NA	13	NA	TGTGCCAGCAGCTTGCGACAGGCTGATGGCTACACCTTC	CASSLRQADGYTF
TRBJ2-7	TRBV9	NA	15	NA	TGTGCCAGCAGCCCCTACGGCGGATCCACCTACGAGCAGTACTTC	CASSPYGGSTYEQYF
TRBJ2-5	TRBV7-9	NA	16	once	TGTGCCAGCATAGTTGAGGGGGGAGCGGGCCAAGAGACCCAGTACTTC	CASIVEGGAGQETQYF